Presented here are 21 T cell receptor beta chains from one specimen sequenced in a study of cytomegalovirus exposure and HLA in healthy donors. The PCR used 60 Vbeta and 13 Jbeta primers. This table comes from immunoSEQ multiplex PCR, and its TCRdb copy is limited to in-frame clones, with some not included. The sample yields about 130,000 clones, about 80% seen once. Sequenced sample: PBMCs. The receptor source for this set is a human donor in good health.

The V and J genes are TRBV21-1 and TRBJ1-1. TRBV21-1 counts as a pseudogene. This CDR3 region has 11 residues. The CDR3 loop reads CASSRKSEAFF. In DNA form, the CDR3 reads TGTGCCAGCAGCAGAAAGAGTGAAGCTTTCTTT.

The V gene is TRBV5-1, the J gene TRBJ2-3, with D possibly being TRBD1 (8 bases). The CDR3 is 14 amino acids. Per germline, CDR1 SGHRS and CDR2 YFSETQ. The germline V and J ends were trimmed by 1 base and 6 bases, with 12 bases remaining between them. CDR3 nucleotide sequence: TGCGCCAGCAGCTTGAACAGGGGGGGGGATACGCAGTATTTT. This translates into CASSLNRGGDTQYF. The whole variable domain, filled in from reference TRBV5-1 and TRBJ2-3, reads KAGVTQTPRYLIKTRGQQVTLSCSPISGHRSVSWYQQTPGQGLQFLFEYFSETQRNKGNFPGRFSGRQFSNSRSEMNVSTLELGDSALYLCASSLNRGGDTQYFGPGTRLTVL.

The V gene is TRBV25-1, the J gene TRBJ1-1, with unresolved D. CDR3 size: 11 residues. Trimming pared 5 bases from V and 2 bases from J, leaving 3 bases between. The germline CDR1 and CDR2 sequences are MGHDK and SYGVNS. For the CDR3, the DNA is TGTGCCAGCAGTATAAACACTGAAGCTTTCTTT. It is translated as CASSINTEAFF.

V gene TRBV29-1 combines with J gene TRBJ1-3; D might be TRBD1 (5 bases). Trimming removed 5 bases at V and 0 bases at J, with 11 bases between. Germline CDR1 and CDR2: SQVTM and ANQGSEA. This CDR3 spans 14 amino acids. The CDR3 protein is CSVSGLNSGNTIYF. The CDR3 DNA follows: TGCAGCGTTTCGGGACTGAACTCTGGAAACACCATATATTTT. The full variable domain, its missing parts supplied by reference TRBV29-1 and TRBJ1-3, is SAVISQKPSRDICQRGTSLTIQCQVDSQVTMMFWYRQQPGQSLTLIATANQGSEATYESGFVIDKFPISRPNLTFSTLTVSNMSPEDSSIYLCSVSGLNSGNTIYFGEGSWLTVV.

V and J are TRBV5-1 and TRBJ2-2, with D maybe TRBD1 (6 bases). Germline V lookup: CDR1 SGHRS, CDR2 YFSETQ. V shed 0 bases and J shed 9 bases, with 9 bases lying between them. The CDR3 extends over 13 amino acids. In DNA, the CDR3 is TGCGCCAGCAGCTTGGGGACAGACCGGGAGCTGTTTTTT. It codes for CASSLGTDRELFF.

The V and J genes are TRBV9 and TRBJ1-4, with TRBD1 as a possible D gene (5 bases). This CDR3 contains 17 residues. CDR1 is SGDLS, CDR2 YYNGEE, per germline. V was cut by 0 bases and J by 0 bases, with 12 bases left in between. The DNA for the CDR3 is TGTGCCAGCAGCGTAGGGGGAGGGGAGGCAACTAATGAAAAACTGTTTTTT. Translating it yields CASSVGGGEATNEKLFF.

The chain uses TRBV6-1 and TRBJ1-6; TRBD1 is a possible D gene (5 bases). In germline, CDR1 is MNHNS, CDR2 SASEGT. CDR3 length equals 16 residues. The V end was cut by 3 bases, the J end by 7 bases, with 16 bases between. In DNA form, the CDR3 reads TGTGCCAGCAGTGATGGGCCTTTGGACACAAATTCACCCCTCCACTTT. As protein: CASSDGPLDTNSPLHF.

The chain has TRBV19 and TRBJ2-1, with 9 nucleotides matching TRBD2. Per the germline V gene, CDR1 is LNHDA and CDR2 is SQIVND (reference sequence). The CDR3 spans 16 residues. The ends lost 7 bases at V and 2 bases at J; junction bases unmatched: 9. CDR3 coding DNA: TGTGCCAGTAAAACCACAAGCGGGGGGACCTACAATGAGCAGTTCTTC. Translation: CASKTTSGGTYNEQFF.

This clone was seen a few times. V and J are TRBV5-4 and TRBJ1-1; D is uncertain. The CDR3 has 11 amino acids. Germline V gives CDR1 SGHNT, CDR2 YYREEE (reference sequence). V dropped 0 bases and J dropped 6 bases, with 3 bases sitting between them. The DNA for the CDR3 is TGTGCCAGCAGCTTGGGGCCTGAAGCTTTCTTT. It translates to CASSLGPEAFF.

This clone has just one count. The chain carries TRBV27 and TRBJ2-7; perhaps TRBD2 as D (5 bases). Trimming pared 2 bases from V and 0 bases from J, leaving 11 bases between. The CDR3 contains 15 residues. Germline V gene data show CDR1 as MNHEY and CDR2 as SMNVEV (reference sequence). Here the CDR3 reads CASSLGPGSSYEQYF. The DNA for the CDR3 is TGTGCCAGCAGTTTAGGCCCGGGGTCCTCCTACGAGCAGTACTTC.

The rearrangement links TRBV9 to TRBJ2-5; TRBD2 might be the D (6 bases). The germline V gene encodes CDR1 SGDLS and CDR2 YYNGEE. Trimming removed 3 bases from V and 5 bases from J, with 14 bases in between. This CDR3 region has 14 residues. CDR3 sequence: CASSADYPLETQYF. In DNA, the CDR3 is TGTGCCAGCAGCGCGGACTATCCTCTGGAGACCCAGTACTTC. Supplemented by reference TRBV9 and TRBJ2-5, the full variable domain reads DSGVTQTPKHLITATGQRVTLRCSPRSGDLSVYWYQQSLDQGLQFLIQYYNGEERAKGNILERFSAQQFPDLHSELNLSSLELGDSALYFCASSADYPLETQYFGPGTRLLVL.

The gene calls are TRBV28 and TRBJ2-7; D might be TRBD1 (6 bases). The ends were cut back, 6 bases at V and 3 bases at J, with 15 bases in the middle. The CDR3 contains 14 residues. Germline V gene lookup returns CDR1 MDHEN and CDR2 SYDVKM. CDR3: CASSKSGTIYEQYF. CDR3 in DNA: TGTGCCAGCAGCAAATCCGGGACAATCTACGAGCAGTACTTC.

The chain uses TRBV7-9 and TRBJ2-7, with a tentative D call TRBD1 (6 bases). Looked up from germline, CDR1 is SEHNR and CDR2 is FQNEAQ (reference sequence). This CDR3 has 14 amino acids. V dropped 5 bases and J dropped 5 bases, with 16 bases sitting between them. CDR3 protein: CASSPGQSIDEQYF. For the CDR3, the DNA is TGTGCCAGCAGCCCAGGACAGTCTATCGACGAGCAGTACTTC.

The CDR3 DNA reads TGTGCCAGCAGCACGTATGTGCGAACGGGGGGATCGCCCACAGATACGCAGTATTTT. Translated: CASSTYVRTGGSPTDTQYF. The V call is TRBV7-9, the J call TRBJ2-3, with 7 nucleotides matching TRBD2. The CDR3 extends over 19 amino acids. CDR1 is SEHNR, CDR2 FQNEAQ, per germline (reference sequence). V trimming: 5 bases; J trimming: 2 bases; junction bases outside the gene matches: 19.

V usage is TRBV6-5 and J usage is TRBJ2-7; 7 nucleotides agree with TRBD1. The V gene's germline CDR1 is MNHEY and CDR2 SVGAGI. The CDR3 contains 13 residues. V was clipped by 8 bases and J by 2 bases; unmatched bases: 6. CDR3 bases: TGTGCCAGCGGCCGGGACAGTACCTACGAGCAGTACTTC. It specifies CASGRDSTYEQYF.

The chain is built from TRBV20-1 and TRBJ1-6, with no clear D. The CDR3 runs to 10 residues. Between the trimmed V and J ends, which lost 0 bases and 13 bases, there was a span of 4 bases. Germline V gene data show CDR1 as DFQATT and CDR2 as SNEGSKA (reference sequence). This CDR3 is CSARDEPLHF. CDR3 coding DNA: TGCAGTGCTAGAGATGAGCCCCTCCACTTT.

This chain uses TRBV11-3 with TRBJ2-2; 14 positions match TRBD2. The CDR3 has 16 residues. With 5 bases clipped from V and 6 bases from J, the junction kept 5 bases outside the gene matches. Germline loops: CDR1 SGHNT, CDR2 YENEEA. CDR3 DNA sequence: TGTGCCAGCAGCCCTGGACTAGCGGGGGGATCCGGGGAGCTGTTTTTT. Translating it yields CASSPGLAGGSGELFF.

This clone was detected once. Other DNA variants within this sample encode the same CDR3. The chain joins TRBV19 to TRBJ1-4, with D possibly TRBD1 on 5 matching bases. With 3 bases removed from V and 4 bases from J, the gap between germline ends came to 6 bases. From germline, CDR1 is LNHDA and CDR2 SQIVND (reference sequence). The CDR3 runs 13 residues. CDR3 sequence (DNA): TGTGCCAGTAGTATCGGGGGTAATGAAAAACTGTTTTTT. Amino acids: CASSIGGNEKLFF. The full variable domain, its missing parts supplied by reference TRBV19 and TRBJ1-4, is DGGITQSPKYLFRKEGQNVTLSCEQNLNHDAMYWYRQDPGQGLRLIYYSQIVNDFQKGDIAEGYSVSREKKESFPLTVTSAQKNPTAFYLCASSIGGNEKLFFGSGTQLSVL.

This chain links TRBV6-1 with TRBJ2-1, with D possibly TRBD1 on 6 matching bases. Trimming took off 1 base at V and 8 bases at J, with 12 bases between the two ends. The CDR3 totals 14 residues. Germline CDR1 is MNHNS and CDR2 is SASEGT. The chain's CDR3 is CASSEDRVWYEQFF. The CDR3 region has the DNA TGTGCCAGCAGTGAAGACAGGGTATGGTATGAGCAGTTCTTC.

V and J are TRBV6-6 and TRBJ2-7; no definite D call. Trimming shortened V by 4 bases and J by 4 bases, and 5 bases separated the two germline ends. The CDR3 contains 11 residues. CDR1 MNHNY and CDR2 SVGAGI come from the germline V gene (reference sequence). The chain's CDR3 is CASSWSYEQYF. CDR3 nucleotides: TGTGCCAGCAGTTGGAGTTACGAGCAGTACTTC.

This sequence joins TRBV4-2 and TRBJ1-6; 10 nucleotides line up with TRBD1. This CDR3 comprises 15 residues. Germline V lookup: CDR1 LGHNA, CDR2 YNFKEQ. With V trimmed by 1 base and J by 14 bases, 8 bases remained unmatched. In nucleotides, the CDR3 is TGTGCCAGCAGCCAAGGGGGACAGGGGATAAGAACCCTCCACTTT. Protein product: CASSQGGQGIRTLHF.